The source of this T cell receptor beta chain is a study of T-cell reconstitution after alpha-beta-depleted transplantation in children. This clonotype came up many times. The antigen remains undetermined. Whole-study findings and limits: Newly produced T cells mostly provided counts and TCRbeta diversity after one year, as hyperexpanded clones declined. Expanded clones from the graft, numbering several hundred, reportedly supplied alpha-beta T cells about two months after transplant. Surviving recipient T cells and intrathymic progenitors accounted for some patients' high TCRbeta diversity at day 60.

The authors prepared the TCRbeta library with unique molecular identifiers. TCRdb ran MiXCR on the PCR reads and lists one entry per CDR3 protein. Of 200,000 to 250,000 distinct CDR3 sequences listed, approximately 10% were seen once; the top ten hold approximately 28%. Looked up from germline, CDR1 is MDHEN and CDR2 is SYDVKM. With 5 bases removed from V and 2 bases from J, the gap between germline ends came to 14 bases. The CDR3 contains 15 residues. The sample consisted of PBMCs, taken before TCRalphabeta/CD19-depleted stem cell transplant. The sequence came from a child less than two years old with acute myeloid leukemia, due to receive a stem cell transplant. This chain uses TRBV28 with TRBJ2-3; D is uncertain. The chain's CDR3 is CASSPIGGFTDTQYF. CDR3 DNA: TGTGCCAGCAGTCCAATAGGCGGCTTCACAGATACGCAGTATTTT.